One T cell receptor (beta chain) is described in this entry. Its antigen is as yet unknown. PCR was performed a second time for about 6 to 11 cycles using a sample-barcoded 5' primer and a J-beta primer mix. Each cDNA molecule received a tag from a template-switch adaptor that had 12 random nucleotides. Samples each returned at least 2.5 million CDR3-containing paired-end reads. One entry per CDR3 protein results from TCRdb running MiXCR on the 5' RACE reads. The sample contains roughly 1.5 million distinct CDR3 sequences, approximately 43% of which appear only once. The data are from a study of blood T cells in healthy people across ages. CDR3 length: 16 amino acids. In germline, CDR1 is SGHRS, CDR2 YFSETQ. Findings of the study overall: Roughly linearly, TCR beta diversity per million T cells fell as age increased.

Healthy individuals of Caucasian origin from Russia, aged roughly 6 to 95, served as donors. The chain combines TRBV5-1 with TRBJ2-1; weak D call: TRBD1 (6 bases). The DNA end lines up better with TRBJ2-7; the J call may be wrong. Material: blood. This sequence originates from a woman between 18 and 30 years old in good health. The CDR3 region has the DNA TGCGCCAGCAGCTTGGTGGGACAAAACTCCTACAATGAGCAGTACTTC. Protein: CASSLVGQNSYNEQYF.